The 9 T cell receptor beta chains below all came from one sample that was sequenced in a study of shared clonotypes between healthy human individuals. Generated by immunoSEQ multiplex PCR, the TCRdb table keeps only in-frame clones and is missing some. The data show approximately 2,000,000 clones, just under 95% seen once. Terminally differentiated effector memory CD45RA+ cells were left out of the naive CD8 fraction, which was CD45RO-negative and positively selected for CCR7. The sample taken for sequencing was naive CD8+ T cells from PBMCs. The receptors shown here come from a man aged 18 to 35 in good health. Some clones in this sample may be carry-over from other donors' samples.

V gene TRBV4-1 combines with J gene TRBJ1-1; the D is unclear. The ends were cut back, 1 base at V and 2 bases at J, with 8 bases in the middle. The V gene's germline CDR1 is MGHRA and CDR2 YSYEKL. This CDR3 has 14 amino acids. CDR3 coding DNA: TGCGCCAGCAGCCAAGTATCCAGCAACACTGAAGCTTTCTTT. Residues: CASSQVSSNTEAFF.

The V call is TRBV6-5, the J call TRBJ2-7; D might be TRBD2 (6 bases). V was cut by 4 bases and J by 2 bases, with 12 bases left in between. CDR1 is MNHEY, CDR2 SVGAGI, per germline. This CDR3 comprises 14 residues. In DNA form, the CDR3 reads TGTGCCAGCAGTTCCTCCGGGGGTACCTACGAGCAGTACTTC. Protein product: CASSSSGGTYEQYF.

The CDR3 DNA reads as TGTGCCAGCAGTCGGGACACCGATATCGGGGAGCTGTTTTTT. This translates into CASSRDTDIGELFF. V usage is TRBV27 and J usage is TRBJ2-2, with a possible D match to TRBD1 (6 bases). The CDR3 sequence is 14 residues long. Germline values: CDR1 MNHEY, CDR2 SMNVEV (reference sequence). The V and J ends lost 5 bases and 7 bases respectively, with 14 bases between them.

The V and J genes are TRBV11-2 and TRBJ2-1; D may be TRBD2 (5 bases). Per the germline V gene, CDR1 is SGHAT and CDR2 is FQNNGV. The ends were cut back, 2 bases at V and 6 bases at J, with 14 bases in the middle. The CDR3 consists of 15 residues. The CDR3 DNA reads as TGTGCCAGCAGCTTAACGGGGTACGGGCTCAATGAGCAGTTCTTC. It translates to CASSLTGYGLNEQFF.

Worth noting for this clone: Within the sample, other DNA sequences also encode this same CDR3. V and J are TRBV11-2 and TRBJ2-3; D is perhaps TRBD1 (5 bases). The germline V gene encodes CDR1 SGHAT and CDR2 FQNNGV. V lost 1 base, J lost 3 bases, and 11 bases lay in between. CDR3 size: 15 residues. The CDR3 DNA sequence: TGTGCCAGCAGCTTAGGTGCAGGGTCGACAGATACGCAGTATTTT. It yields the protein CASSLGAGSTDTQYF.

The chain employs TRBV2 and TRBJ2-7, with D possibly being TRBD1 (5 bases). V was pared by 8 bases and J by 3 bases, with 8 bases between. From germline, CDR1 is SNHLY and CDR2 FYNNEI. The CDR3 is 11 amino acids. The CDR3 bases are TGTGCCAGCGTCAGGGACTACGAGCAGTACTTC. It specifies CASVRDYEQYF.

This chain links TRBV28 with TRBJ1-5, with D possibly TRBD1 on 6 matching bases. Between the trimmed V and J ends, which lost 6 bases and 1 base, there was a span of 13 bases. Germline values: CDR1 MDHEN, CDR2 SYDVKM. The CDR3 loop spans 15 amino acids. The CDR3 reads CASRLPGQSNQPQHF. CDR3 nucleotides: TGTGCCAGCAGGCTCCCCGGACAGAGCAATCAGCCCCAGCATTTT.

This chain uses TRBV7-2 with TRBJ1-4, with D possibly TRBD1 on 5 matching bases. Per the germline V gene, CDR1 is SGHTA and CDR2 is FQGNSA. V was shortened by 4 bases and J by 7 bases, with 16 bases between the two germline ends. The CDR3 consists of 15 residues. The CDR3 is CASSSRRDLGEKLFF. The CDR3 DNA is TGTGCCAGCAGCTCGCGACGGGACCTGGGTGAAAAACTGTTTTTT.

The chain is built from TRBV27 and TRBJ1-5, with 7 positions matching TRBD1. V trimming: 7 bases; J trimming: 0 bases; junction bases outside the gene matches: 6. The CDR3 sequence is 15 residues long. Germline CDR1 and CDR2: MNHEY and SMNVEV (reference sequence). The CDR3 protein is CASKTGRYSNQPQHF. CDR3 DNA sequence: TGTGCCAGCAAGACAGGGAGATATAGCAATCAGCCCCAGCATTTT.